In this sample, the clone carrying this T cell receptor beta chain turned up a few times. What it binds is unknown. CDR3 length equals 11 residues. Trimming pared 6 bases from V and 6 bases from J, leaving 9 bases between. Germline lookup yields CDR1 SGHTA and CDR2 FQGNSA. The data are from a study of identical twins. Study outcomes and limitations: Weaker excess twin sharing was observed in beta out-of-frame sequences. The analysis was cross-sectional rather than longitudinal within donors. In zero-insertion analyses, partial confounding could arise from invariant MAIT and iNKT cells.

A single record per CDR3 protein comes from TCRdb applying MiXCR to the 5' RACE reads. The sample lists 200,000 to 250,000 distinct CDR3 sequences, roughly 7.5% seen once, with about 1.8% in the top ten. These data were likewise used in another study, on yellow fever vaccine responses in identical twins.

Sequencing was performed on memory (CD45RO+) T cells sorted from blood. The source of this sequence is a woman younger than 35 in good health. The chain uses TRBV7-2 and TRBJ2-7, with no clear D. Written as DNA, the CDR3 is TGTGCCAGCAGAGAAGCCCGCGAGCAGTACTTC. This encodes CASREAREQYF.